Listed below are T cell receptor beta chains from one sample, sequenced in a study of T cells after yellow fever vaccination. TCRdb called the 5' RACE reads again in MiXCR, with one record for every CDR3 protein. The sample yields 500,000 to 650,000 distinct CDR3 sequences, about 12% seen once. This specimen consisted of PBMCs, obtained on the day of the yellow fever booster vaccination. Every receptor here comes from a man aged 25-40 years who received the YFV17D yellow fever vaccine. Both conserved end residues are part of each CDR3. A D gene is named only where the DNA matches it firmly. Size is omitted from some rows. Given values are once, few, many or a class for expanded clones.

d_gene,abundance,v_gene,j_gene,CDR3aa,CDR3nt
-,few,TRBV19,TRBJ2-7,CASSTGWNEQYF,TGTGCCAGTAGTACAGGGTGGAACGAGCAGTACTTC
TRBD2,few,TRBV28,TRBJ2-7,CASSRPTSGIRKTALTLYEQYF,TGTGCCAGCAGCCGACCAACTAGCGGAATACGCAAAACCGCACTGACACTGTACGAGCAGTACTTC
TRBD2,few,TRBV20-1,TRBJ2-1,CSASRTSGSGVQFF,TGCAGTGCTAGCCGGACTAGCGGGAGCGGTGTGCAGTTCTTC
-,few,TRBV20-1,TRBJ2-7,CSARYLDEQYF,TGCAGTGCTCGCTACCTAGATGAGCAGTACTTC
TRBD2,-,TRBV30,TRBJ2-2,CAWSLAVPGITGELFF,TGTGCCTGGTCACTAGCGGTCCCCGGGATCACCGGGGAGCTGTTTTTT
-,-,TRBV6-5,TRBJ1-5,CASFLEDKVCNQPQHF,TGTGCCAGCTTCCTCGAGGACAAGGTCTGCAATCAGCCCCAGCATTTT
TRBD1,few,TRBV29-1,TRBJ1-2,CSVPTGGLGYTF,TGCAGCGTGCCGACAGGGGGCCTTGGCTACACCTTC
-,-,TRBV12-3/TRBV12-4,TRBJ2-4,CASSSGHPDIQYF,TGTGCCAGCAGTTCAGGACACCCGGACATTCAGTACTTC
TRBD2,-,TRBV12-3/TRBV12-4,TRBJ2-1,CASSLRGEGLGNNEQFF,TGTGCCAGCAGTTTAAGAGGTGAGGGACTAGGGAACAATGAGCAGTTCTTC
-,many,TRBV5-1,TRBJ2-5,CASRDSQETQYF,TGCGCCAGCAGGGACAGCCAAGAGACCCAGTACTTC
-,-,TRBV20-1,TRBJ1-2,CSASGQGNYGYTF,TGCAGTGCTAGCGGGCAGGGCAACTATGGCTACACCTTC
TRBD1,-,TRBV5-1,TRBJ2-1,CASSLNRGSNEQFF,TGCGCCAGCAGCTTAAACAGGGGAAGCAATGAGCAGTTCTTC
-,-,TRBV11-2,TRBJ1-1,CASSLVGRTLGTEAFF,TGTGCCAGCAGCTTAGTGGGCAGGACGTTGGGCACTGAAGCTTTCTTT
TRBD1,-,TRBV20-1,TRBJ2-1,CCAQGAVAASYNEQFF,TGCTGTGCCCAGGGGGCGGTAGCGGCCTCCTACAATGAGCAGTTCTTC
-,-,TRBV29-1,TRBJ2-1,CSVDRSPFF,TGCAGCGTAGACAGAAGTCCCTTCTTC
-,few,TRBV5-4,TRBJ2-2,CASSLVGDGELFF,TGTGCCAGCAGCTTGGTTGGAGACGGGGAGCTGTTTTTT
TRBD2,few,TRBV14,TRBJ2-1,CASSQEPPRVRLGLAGMDNEQFF,TGTGCCAGCAGCCAAGAGCCGCCAAGAGTACGGCTAGGACTAGCGGGAATGGACAATGAGCAGTTCTTC